Following are 29 T cell receptor beta chains from one sample sequenced in a study of blood T cells in healthy people across ages. Primed by a sample-barcoded 5' primer and a J-beta primer mix, a second PCR proceeded for about 6 to 11 cycles. Using its own MiXCR run on the 5' RACE reads, TCRdb lists one record per CDR3 protein. The sample holds about 680,000 distinct CDR3 sequences, roughly 50% seen once. Material for sequencing was blood. The receptors come from a woman in her fifties or sixties in good health.

The chain is built from TRBV7-2 and TRBJ2-4, with 15 bases fitting TRBD2. This CDR3 contains 16 residues. The germline V gene encodes CDR1 SGHTA and CDR2 FQGNSA. V trimming: 3 bases; J trimming: 8 bases; junction bases outside the gene matches: 5. The CDR3 DNA follows: TGTGCCAGCAGCTTCGGACTAGCGGGGGGGGAGGACATTCAGTACTTC. Translating gives CASSFGLAGGEDIQYF.

Many counts were recorded for this clonotype. The V and J genes are TRBV9 and TRBJ2-5; the D gene is possibly TRBD1 (6 bases). Germline assignment: CDR1 SGDLS and CDR2 YYNGEE. Trimming removed 4 bases at V and 5 bases at J, with 18 bases between. The length of the CDR3 is 15 residues. This CDR3 reads CASSPRDNSGETQYF. The CDR3 DNA is TGTGCCAGCAGCCCCCGGGACAACTCAGGGGAGACCCAGTACTTC.

The J gene is TRBJ2-7, the V gene TRBV27; 9 nucleotides align to TRBD2. The CDR3 sequence is 17 residues long. Germline lookup yields CDR1 MNHEY and CDR2 SMNVEV (reference sequence). J lost 1 base, V lost 1 base, and 8 bases had no gene match. CDR3 DNA: TGTGCCAGCAGTTTATGGGGCGGCGGGAGGGCGTCCTACGAGCAGTACTTC. Protein product: CASSLWGGGRASYEQYF.

This chain links TRBV20-1 with TRBJ2-1; 13 bases map to TRBD2. Trimming removed 3 bases from V and 5 bases from J; junction bases left unmatched: 4. Looked up from germline, CDR1 is DFQATT and CDR2 is SNEGSKA (reference sequence). This CDR3 spans 15 amino acids. This CDR3 reads CSASRLAGGHNEQFF. The CDR3 nucleotides are TGCAGTGCTAGCCGACTAGCGGGAGGTCACAATGAGCAGTTCTTC.

This chain connects TRBV29-1 to TRBJ2-3; a weak D match, TRBD2 (5 bases). CDR3 size: 14 residues. Trimming pared 5 bases from V and 4 bases from J, leaving 16 bases between. CDR1 and CDR2 (germline): SQVTM, ANQGSEA. CDR3: CSVLTFTRPDTQYF. For the CDR3, the DNA is TGCAGCGTTCTGACATTTACTAGGCCAGATACGCAGTATTTT.

This clonotype appeared a few times. The chain couples TRBV6-2 or TRBV6-3 to TRBJ2-3; TRBD2 matches 9 bases. Germline values: CDR1 MNHEY, CDR2 SVGEGT. V was clipped by 2 bases and J by 3 bases; unmatched bases: 9. The CDR3 is 17 residues long. The CDR3 DNA reads as TGTGCCAGCAGTTACCGAGAGCGGGAGGACCGGACAGATACGCAGTATTTT. Its protein is CASSYREREDRTDTQYF.

The chain joins TRBV27 to TRBJ2-5; D gene uncertain. The CDR3 is made up of 11 amino acids. V lost 5 bases and J lost 7, with 8 bases in between. The germline V gene has CDR1 MNHEY and CDR2 SMNVEV (reference sequence). The CDR3, as DNA: TGTGCCAGCAGTCAAATGGGGACCCAGTACTTC. Its translation: CASSQMGTQYF.

V usage is TRBV2 and J usage is TRBJ2-1, with D maybe TRBD1 (6 bases). The CDR3 runs 13 residues. Germline-derived CDR1 and CDR2 are SNHLY and FYNNEI. V shed 8 bases and J shed 3 bases, with 11 bases lying between them. CDR3 DNA sequence: TGTGCCAGCTCAGACAGGAGCTACAATGAGCAGTTCTTC. Its translation: CASSDRSYNEQFF.

This clonotype appeared a few times. CDR3 DNA: TGTGCCACCAGCAGAGAGTATCTAGGGACAGCATACTCCGAAGCTTTCTTT. Translated: CATSREYLGTAYSEAFF. The rearrangement joins TRBV15 to TRBJ1-1; 7 nucleotides align to TRBD1. The CDR3 sequence is 17 residues long. CDR1 is LNHNV, CDR2 YYDKDF, per germline (reference sequence). V shed 0 bases and J 8 bases; nucleotides not matched to a gene: 15.

The chain employs TRBV10-3 and TRBJ2-7; weak D call: TRBD2 (6 bases). Trimming stripped 4 bases from V and 4 bases from J, with 14 bases between. This CDR3 has 14 amino acids. Germline V lookup: CDR1 ENHRY, CDR2 SYGVKD. CDR3 sequence: CAISGGDVGYEQYF. In DNA, the CDR3 is TGTGCCATCAGTGGGGGGGACGTAGGTTACGAGCAGTACTTC.

The V gene is TRBV28, the J gene TRBJ2-5, with 10 bases fitting TRBD1. Germline loops: CDR1 MDHEN, CDR2 SYDVKM. The CDR3 is 16 amino acids. Trimming at V came to 6 bases and at J to 4 bases, leaving 11 bases not matched to a gene. DNA for the CDR3: TGTGCCAGCAGCCTGTTCCGGACAGGGGGAGGAGAGACCCAGTACTTC. It codes for CASSLFRTGGGETQYF.

There are a few counts of this clonotype. This chain joins TRBV20-1 and TRBJ1-5, with 12 bases lining up with TRBD1. V lost 6 bases and J lost 6; bases outside the gene matches: 15. The germline CDR1 and CDR2 sequences are DFQATT and SNEGSKA (reference sequence). This CDR3 spans 17 amino acids. CDR3 protein: CSAWDRGRVMASQPQHF. Written as DNA, the CDR3 is TGCAGTGCCTGGGACAGGGGGCGCGTAATGGCCTCTCAGCCCCAGCATTTT.

Only a few counts were recorded for this clonotype. V is TRBV24-1 and J is TRBJ2-4, with 11 positions matching TRBD1. TRBJ2-7 explains the end of the DNA better; the J call may be wrong. The V gene's germline CDR1 is KGHDR and CDR2 SFDVKD. This CDR3 is 15 amino acids long. CDR3 nucleotides: TGTGCCACCAGTGACCCCGGGACAGGGGGTGACGAGCAGTACTTC. It yields the protein CATSDPGTGGDEQYF.

This clonotype has just a few counts. This chain links TRBV29-1 with TRBJ2-1; TRBD2 matches 8 bases. Trimming removed 0 bases from V and 0 bases from J; junction bases left unmatched: 1. The germline V gene has CDR1 SQVTM and CDR2 ANQGSEA. The CDR3 sequence is 15 residues long. This CDR3 reads CSVEDGLASYNEQFF. In DNA form, the CDR3 reads TGCAGCGTTGAAGACGGACTAGCCTCCTACAATGAGCAGTTCTTC.

There are a few counts of this clonotype. The chain links TRBV29-1 to TRBJ2-7; D possibly corresponds to TRBD2 (6 bases). The CDR3 extends over 13 amino acids. Germline V CDR1 and CDR2: SQVTM, ANQGSEA. The germline V and J ends were trimmed by 6 bases and 2 bases, with 14 bases remaining between them. The CDR3 DNA reads as TGCAGCGTACTCGGGAGTCCCACCTACGAGCAGTACTTC. It translates to CSVLGSPTYEQYF.

The gene calls are TRBV5-1 and TRBJ2-7; TRBD1 agrees at 8 bases. V gave up 0 bases and J gave up 3 bases; unmatched junction bases: 5. From germline, CDR1 is SGHRS and CDR2 YFSETQ. The CDR3 length is 15 residues. The CDR3 DNA is TGCGCCAGCAGCTTGGCCGGGGGACAGGTCTACGAGCAGTACTTC. Its translation: CASSLAGGQVYEQYF.

This clonotype was found a few times. The V and J genes are TRBV21-1 and TRBJ2-1; TRBD2 reflects the table's D call only, with no check against the DNA. TRBV21-1 is classified as a pseudogene. The CDR3 length is 17 residues. The chain's CDR3 is CASRPSGRPRDTDEQFF. CDR3 sequence (DNA): TGTGCCAGCAGGCCTAGCGGGAGACCACGCGATACAGATGAGCAGTTCTTC.

This chain joins TRBV20-1 and TRBJ1-2; no reliable D call. This CDR3 is 12 amino acids long. V gave up 6 bases and J gave up 8 bases, with 16 bases separating them. Germline assignment: CDR1 DFQATT and CDR2 SNEGSKA (reference sequence). This CDR3 is CSAVHGLEGYTF. The CDR3 DNA reads as TGCAGTGCCGTACACGGACTTGAGGGCTACACCTTC.

This clonotype was recorded only once. The chain joins TRBV10-2 to TRBJ2-1; 10 bases are shared with TRBD2. CDR1 and CDR2 from the germline V gene are WSHSY and SAAADI. The CDR3 consists of 14 residues. Germline trimming cut 8 bases from V and 9 bases from J; bases unmatched to any gene: 10. CDR3 coding DNA: TGCGCCAGCGGGTTGGGACGACTAGCGGGTGAGCAGTTCTTC. Translated: CASGLGRLAGEQFF.

The CDR3: CASSARQGLNYGYTF. For the CDR3, the DNA is TGTGCCAGCAGCGCCCGACAGGGGCTGAACTATGGCTACACCTTC. The chain is built from TRBV7-9 and TRBJ1-2; TRBD1 aligns across 8 bases. CDR1 and CDR2 from the germline V gene are SEHNR and FQNEAQ (reference sequence). There are 15 residues in the CDR3. V lost 5 bases and J lost 2; bases outside the gene matches: 7.

This clonotype was observed many times. V usage is TRBV29-1 and J usage is TRBJ2-5; a possible D gene is TRBD1 (5 bases). The length of the CDR3 is 14 residues. CDR1 SQVTM and CDR2 ANQGSEA come from the germline V gene. V was pared by 7 bases and J by 5 bases, with 20 bases between. The CDR3 nucleotides are TGCAGCGCCCTCGACAGCCACGGCATGGAGACCCAGTACTTC. It encodes CSALDSHGMETQYF.

This clonotype was observed a single time. One junction end does not reproduce the germline sequence, and a read error may be involved. The genes are TRBV18 and TRBJ1-2; a possible D gene is TRBD1 (5 bases). The CDR3 covers 14 residues. The germline CDR1 and CDR2 sequences are KGHSH and LQKENI. The CDR3 sequence is CASSSTGQNYGCTF. DNA for the CDR3: TGTGCCAGCTCCAGTACGGGGCAGAACTATGGCTGCACCTTC.

This clonotype was seen repeatedly, ten times or more. The CDR3 DNA follows: TGCGCCAGCACTCTAGCGGGGAAAGAGACCCAGTACTTC. It encodes CASTLAGKETQYF. The chain couples TRBV5-1 to TRBJ2-5; 9 bases match TRBD2. Germline CDR1 and CDR2: SGHRS and YFSETQ. CDR3 size: 13 residues. Trimming removed 6 bases from V and 3 bases from J; junction bases left unmatched: 3.

This clonotype showed up just a few times. The chain joins TRBV29-1 to TRBJ1-2, with TRBD1 matching 10 bases. From germline, CDR1 is SQVTM and CDR2 ANQGSEA. Trimming cost V 5 bases and J 10 bases; bases outside gene matches: 13. The CDR3 is made up of 14 amino acids. In DNA form, the CDR3 reads TGCAGCGTTCTTCGTCAAGGGACAGGGGATTCCTACACCTTC. Its protein product is CSVLRQGTGDSYTF.

This clonotype was detected many times. This chain links TRBV29-1 with TRBJ2-1; 7 bases agree with TRBD2. The CDR3 covers 13 residues. Germline V gene data show CDR1 as SQVTM and CDR2 as ANQGSEA. V lost 7 bases, J lost 7 bases, and 10 bases stayed unmatched. For the CDR3, the DNA is TGCAGCGCCGAATCCTGGCGGGGGAATGAGCAGTTCTTC. It codes for CSAESWRGNEQFF.

V and J are TRBV20-1 and TRBJ1-2; no definite D call. Germline CDR1 reads DFQATT; CDR2 reads SNEGSKA (reference sequence). The CDR3 has 13 residues. V was clipped by 5 bases and J by 1 base, with 11 bases between them. DNA for the CDR3: TGCAGTGCTTACAGAGCGAGTAACTATGGCTACACCTTC. Protein: CSAYRASNYGYTF.

This clonotype showed up just a few times. This sequence joins TRBV6-1 and TRBJ2-7, with 8 bases fitting TRBD2. The CDR3 covers 15 residues. Germline values: CDR1 MNHNS, CDR2 SASEGT. The V gene end was trimmed by 4 bases and the J gene end by 3 bases; junction bases not matched to a gene: 8. DNA of the CDR3: TGTGCCAGCAGTGTAGCGGGACTTACCCTCTACGAGCAGTACTTC. Translation gives CASSVAGLTLYEQYF.

Points on this clonotype: The junction departs from germline at one end; a sequencing error may be responsible. J is TRBJ2-3 and V is TRBV11-2; 9 nucleotides align to TRBD2. Germline V lookup: CDR1 SGHAT, CDR2 FQNNGV. The CDR3 contains 15 residues. The CDR3 loop reads CASSLLAGIADTQYF. In DNA, the CDR3 is TGTGCCAGCAGCTTGCTAGCGGGAATCGCAGATACACAGTATTTT.

The chain joins TRBV9 to TRBJ2-3; D gene ambiguous. V was pared by 4 bases and J by 7 bases, with 10 bases between. This CDR3 is built from 12 residues. Germline V gene data show CDR1 as SGDLS and CDR2 as YYNGEE. The chain's CDR3 is CASSPTLYTQYF. As DNA, the CDR3 is TGTGCCAGCAGCCCGACCCTGTATACGCAGTATTTT.